This T cell receptor beta chain is from a study of multiple sclerosis patients with progressive multifocal leukoencephalopathy (dated by TCRdb to the late 2010s). The study in broad terms: Peripheral T and B cells were examined in MS patients who went on to develop PML (4 under natalizumab, 1 after alemtuzumab) as well as in treated patients who did not. From before therapy, through 6 and 12 months, up to PML onset, two natalizumab-treated patients who later developed PML were tracked longitudinally. The goal of the study was to detect any JC virus-specific or public T-cell expansions that arose at the time of PML onset. What the research found in general, with its limitations: Given the small, descriptive cohort, it remained unclear whether the study findings reflect JC virus infection or general immunocompromise. Analysis was limited to peripheral blood, even though cerebrospinal fluid or brain lymphocytes might be more informative for natalizumab-associated PML. TRB clones above 0.5% frequency appeared only in PML patients, but expanded clones at PML onset were already present before and during natalizumab therapy. Lower normalized Shannon entropy suggested less diverse TRB repertoires in most PML patients, whereas the natalizumab-treated controls showed values near 1. No common TRBV or TRBJ gene usage or preferential TRBV-TRBJ pairings were detected when PML developed.

Including the terminal cysteine and phenylalanine, the CDR3 comprises 13 residues. CDR3 DNA only is kept here, 39 bases in frame from base 1. The germline V gene sets CDR1 to SGHVS and CDR2 to FNYEAQ. The junction carries 12 bases between V and J, which are trimmed by 1 base and 9 bases respectively. With regard to this clone: What this receptor recognizes is not known. Base qualities are not provided; no much larger clone lies one nucleotide away.

Read against the paper, the sample's time point label means: time of PML onset. Interpreted using the paper, the treatment or condition label stands for: on natalizumab therapy at sampling. PML diagnosis was based on clinical and MRI findings and was confirmed by detection of JC virus DNA in cerebrospinal fluid. In the natalizumab-treated patients, PML developed after between about 15 and 60 months of natalizumab therapy. Every listed patient had received interferon beta before, and every PML patient was female. T3 blood samples were collected at the time of PML onset. Isolation of peripheral blood mononuclear cells was performed by Ficoll-Hypaque density gradient centrifugation. Amplification of TRB CDR3 regions from genomic DNA was performed at survey-level depth using the immunoSEQ two-step multiplex PCR. Each PCR was spiked with synthetic inline TR CDR3 controls spanning all V-J pairings to estimate template counts and remove amplification bias. Reads went through processing to reduce amplification and sequencing bias, and quantification was done against synthetic TR CDR3 analogs. The source study handled its data this way. Raw data were processed in ImmunoSEQ Analyzer, with out-of-frame sequences and CDR3s containing stop codons removed, and genes were named according to IMGT nomenclature. Repertoire diversity was summarized as normalized Shannon entropy, defined as 1 minus Pielou's evenness. TRB sequences were treated as identical only when sharing V gene, J gene and CDR3. Public PML clonotypes were CDR3s shared by two or more PML-onset samples but absent earlier, in controls, and in public databases. Positional CDR3 amino acid composition was analyzed in Skylign with the observed count method. TCRdb limited this immuneACCESS table to in-frame rearrangements with V and J called. A share of clones is missing; checked studies link under half to unresolved V genes, and the rest is unexplained. V and J calls and clone size are given by that table; D and trimming were obtained from the DNA. The sample records roughly 32,000 clones, 87% of which are singletons. Of the sample, 5.7% is held by the ten largest clones.

The source is a woman aged 40 to 49 with progressive multifocal leukoencephalopathy. The rearrangement combines TRBV7-6 with TRBJ1-1, with the D segment identity uncertain. This specimen was PBMCs, taken from a patient treated with natalizumab. The sequenced DNA: TGTGCCAGCAGCTTAGATCGGGTAGACAAAGCTTTCTTT. Its translation is CASSLDRVDKAFF. Extended through the reference TRBV7-6 and TRBJ1-1 proteins, this CDR3 yields the full variable domain: GAGVSQSPRYKVTKRGQDVALRCDPISGHVSLYWYRQALGQGPEFLTYFNYEAQQDKSGLPNDRFSAERPEGSISTLTIQRTEQRDSAMYRCASSLDRVDKAFFGQGTRLTVV.